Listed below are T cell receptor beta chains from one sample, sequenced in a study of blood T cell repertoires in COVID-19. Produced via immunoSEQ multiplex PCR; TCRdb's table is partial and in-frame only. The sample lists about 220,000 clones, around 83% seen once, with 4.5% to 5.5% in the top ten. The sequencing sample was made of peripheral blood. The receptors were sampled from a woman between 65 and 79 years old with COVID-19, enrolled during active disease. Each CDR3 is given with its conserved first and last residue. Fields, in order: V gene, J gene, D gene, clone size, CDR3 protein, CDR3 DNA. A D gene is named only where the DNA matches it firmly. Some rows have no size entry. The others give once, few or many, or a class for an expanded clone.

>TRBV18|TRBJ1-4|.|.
CASSQDSNEKLFF
TGTGCCAGCTCGCAGGATTCTAATGAAAAACTGTTTTTT
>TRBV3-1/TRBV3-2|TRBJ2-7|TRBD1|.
CASSHRGPYEQYF
TGTGCCAGCAGTCACAGGGGGCCCTACGAGCAGTACTTC
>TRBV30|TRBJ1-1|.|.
CAWKRKGRGANTEAFF
TGTGCCTGGAAGAGGAAGGGTCGGGGGGCGAACACTGAAGCTTTCTTT
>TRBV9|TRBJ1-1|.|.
CASRAGADMNTEAFF
TGTGCCAGCAGGGCAGGGGCGGACATGAACACTGAAGCTTTCTTT
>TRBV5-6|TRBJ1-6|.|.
CASSLEALGLSPLHF
TGTGCCAGCAGCTTGGAGGCCCTCGGACTATCACCCCTCCACTTT
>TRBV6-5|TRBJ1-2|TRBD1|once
CASRGQGYGYTF
TGTGCCAGCAGGGGACAGGGCTATGGCTACACCTTC
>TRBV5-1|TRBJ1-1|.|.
CASSLGRGGLNTEAFF
TGCGCCAGCAGCTTGGGCAGGGGCGGGCTGAACACTGAAGCTTTCTTT
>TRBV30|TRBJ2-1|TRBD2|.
CAWSVTGTSGYNEQFF
TGTGCCTGGAGTGTTACGGGGACTAGCGGCTACAATGAGCAGTTCTTC
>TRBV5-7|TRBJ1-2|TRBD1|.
CASSFKGANYGYTF
TGTGCCAGCAGCTTCAAGGGGGCCAACTATGGCTACACCTTC
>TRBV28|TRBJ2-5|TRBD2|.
CASSSLAGDSPKETQYF
TGTGCCAGCAGTTCTCTAGCGGGAGATTCCCCCAAAGAGACCCAGTACTTC
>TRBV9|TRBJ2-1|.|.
CASSVVSNSYNEQFF
TGTGCCAGCAGCGTAGTGAGTAATTCGTACAATGAGCAGTTCTTC
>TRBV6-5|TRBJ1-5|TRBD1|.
CASSSRTGRWPQHF
TGTGCCAGCAGTTCGAGGACAGGGCGTTGGCCCCAGCATTTT
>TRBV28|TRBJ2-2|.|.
CASSLFAGITGELFF
TGTGCCAGCAGTTTATTTGCGGGCATCACCGGGGAGCTGTTTTTT
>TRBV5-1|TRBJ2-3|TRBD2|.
CASRNGRAGLSDTQYF
TGCGCCAGCAGAAACGGGAGGGCCGGTCTCTCCGATACGCAGTATTTT
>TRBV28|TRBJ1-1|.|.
CASSSPAGRATEAFF
TGTGCCAGCAGTTCTCCCGCAGGGAGGGCCACTGAAGCTTTCTTT
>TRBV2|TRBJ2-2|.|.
CASSDSPNTGELFF
TGTGCCAGCAGTGACAGTCCGAACACCGGGGAGCTGTTTTTT
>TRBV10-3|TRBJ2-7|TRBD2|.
CAISPGGVGDEQYF
TGTGCCATCAGCCCCGGGGGGGTCGGGGACGAGCAGTACTTC
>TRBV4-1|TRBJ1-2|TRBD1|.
CASSQEPGGNYGYTF
TGCGCCAGCAGCCAAGAGCCAGGGGGGAACTATGGCTACACCTTC
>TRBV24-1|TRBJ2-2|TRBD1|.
CATRGDRGANTGELFF
TGTGCCACCAGGGGGGACAGGGGCGCGAACACCGGGGAGCTGTTTTTT
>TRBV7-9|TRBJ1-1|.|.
CASSLEAVGQTEAFF
TGTGCCAGCAGCTTAGAAGCGGTTGGTCAAACTGAAGCTTTCTTT
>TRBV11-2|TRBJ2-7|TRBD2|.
CASSLVGRVIEQYF
TGTGCCAGCAGCTTAGTCGGGAGGGTCATCGAGCAGTACTTC
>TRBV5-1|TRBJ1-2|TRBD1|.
CATVIGWDTGGRYGYTF
TGCGCCACCGTAATAGGGTGGGACACAGGGGGGAGGTATGGCTACACCTTC
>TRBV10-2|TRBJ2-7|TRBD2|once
CASSEGGLAREQYF
TGCGCCAGCAGTGAGGGAGGACTAGCGCGAGAGCAGTACTTC
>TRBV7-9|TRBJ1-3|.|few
CASSPGDSRNTIYF
TGTGCCAGCAGCCCTGGGGACTCTCGAAACACCATATATTTT
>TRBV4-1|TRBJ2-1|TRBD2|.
CASSHVGLASNEQFF
TGCGCCAGCAGCCACGTAGGACTAGCTTCCAATGAGCAGTTCTTC
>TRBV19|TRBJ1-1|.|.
CASSNDGYTEAFF
TGTGCCAGTAGTAACGACGGGTACACTGAAGCTTTCTTT
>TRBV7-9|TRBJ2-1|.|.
CASSLDGGALGMYNEQFF
TGTGCCAGCAGCTTAGATGGCGGGGCCCTAGGGATGTACAATGAGCAGTTCTTC
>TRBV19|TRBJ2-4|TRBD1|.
CASGRQGGNIQYF
TGTGCCAGTGGCAGACAGGGGGGAAACATTCAGTACTTC
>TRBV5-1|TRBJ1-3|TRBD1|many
CASSLEGQYRNTIYF
TGCGCCAGCAGCTTAGAGGGACAGTACAGAAACACCATATATTTT
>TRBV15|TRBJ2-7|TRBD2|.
CATSRDPRGGSSYEQYF
TGTGCCACCAGCAGAGATCCGCGCGGGGGGAGCTCCTACGAGCAGTACTTC
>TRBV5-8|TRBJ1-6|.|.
CASSLVLGLGRSSPLHF
TGTGCCAGCAGCTTGGTCCTTGGTTTGGGGAGGAGTTCACCCCTCCACTTT
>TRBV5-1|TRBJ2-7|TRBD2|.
CASSSGASGTSYEQYF
TGCGCCAGCAGCTCCGGGGCTAGCGGGACCTCCTACGAGCAGTACTTC
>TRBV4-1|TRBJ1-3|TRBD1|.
CASSQGPAGTAFTGNTIYF
TGCGCCAGCAGCCAAGGCCCCGCCGGGACAGCCTTCACTGGAAACACCATATATTTT
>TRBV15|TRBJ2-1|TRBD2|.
CATSRGLAGEPSGNEQFF
TGTGCCACCAGCAGGGGACTAGCGGGAGAACCCTCGGGCAATGAGCAGTTCTTC
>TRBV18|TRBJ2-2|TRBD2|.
CASSPVARSGRAGTGELFF
TGTGCCAGCTCACCGGTCGCGAGGAGCGGGAGGGCCGGGACCGGGGAGCTGTTTTTT
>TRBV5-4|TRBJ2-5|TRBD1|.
CASSLSPGQTETQYF
TGTGCCAGCAGCTTGTCCCCGGGACAGACGGAGACCCAGTACTTC
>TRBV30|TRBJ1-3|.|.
CAWNGQGLGNTIYF
TGTGCCTGGAATGGGCAGGGCCTGGGAAACACCATATATTTT
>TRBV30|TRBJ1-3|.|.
CAWIGSGNTIYF
TGTGCCTGGATCGGCTCTGGAAACACCATATATTTT
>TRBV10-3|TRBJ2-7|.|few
CAISESRQGRGVYEQYF
TGTGCCATCAGTGAGTCTAGACAGGGGAGGGGGGTCTACGAGCAGTACTTC
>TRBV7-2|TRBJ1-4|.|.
CASSLVPGTTEKLFF
TGTGCCAGCAGCTTAGTCCCCGGGACAACTGAAAAACTGTTTTTT
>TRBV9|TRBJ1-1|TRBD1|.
CASSPRDRDLNGAFF
TGTGCCAGCAGCCCACGGGACAGGGATTTGAACGGAGCTTTCTTT
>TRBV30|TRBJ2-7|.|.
CAWRPHGYEQYF
TGTGCCTGGAGGCCTCACGGCTACGAGCAGTACTTC
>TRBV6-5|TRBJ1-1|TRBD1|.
CASVAGGGETEAFF
TGTGCCAGCGTAGCAGGAGGGGGCGAAACTGAAGCTTTCTTT
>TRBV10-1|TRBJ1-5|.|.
CASSDSADGSNQPQHF
TGCGCCAGCAGTGATTCAGCGGACGGTAGCAATCAGCCCCAGCATTTT
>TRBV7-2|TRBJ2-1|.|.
CASSSSGWGYNEQFF
TGTGCCAGCAGCTCCAGCGGGTGGGGCTACAATGAGCAGTTCTTC
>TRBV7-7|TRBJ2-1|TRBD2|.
CASSSSGSYNEQFF
TGTGCCAGCAGCTCAAGCGGGAGCTACAATGAGCAGTTCTTC
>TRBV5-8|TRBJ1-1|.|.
CASSWDTNTEAFF
TGTGCCAGCAGTTGGGACACGAACACTGAAGCTTTCTTT
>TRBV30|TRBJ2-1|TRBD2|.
CACSLAGYNEQFF
TGTGCCTGTTCTCTAGCGGGTTACAATGAGCAGTTCTTC
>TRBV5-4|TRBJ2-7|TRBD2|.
CASSLGGLAGVTSEQYF
TGTGCCAGCAGCTTGGGGGGGCTAGCGGGAGTCACGAGCGAGCAGTACTTC
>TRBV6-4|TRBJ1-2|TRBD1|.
CASSPGTGVGFIGYTF
TGTGCCAGCAGTCCCGGGACAGGGGTCGGGTTTATTGGCTACACCTTC
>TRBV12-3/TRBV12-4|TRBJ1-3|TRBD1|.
CAQTRTGGNTIYF
TGTGCCCAGACGCGGACAGGGGGAAACACCATATATTTT
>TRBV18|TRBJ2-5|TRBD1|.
CASRIGQGAGETQYF
TGTGCCAGCCGTATCGGACAGGGGGCAGGGGAGACCCAGTACTTC
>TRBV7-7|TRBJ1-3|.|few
CASSRPTASNSGNTIYF
TGTGCCAGCAGCCGCCCGACAGCTTCCAACTCTGGAAACACCATATATTTT
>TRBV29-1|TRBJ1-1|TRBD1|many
CSVVRDRGGSEAFF
TGCAGCGTTGTCCGGGACAGGGGGGGTAGTGAAGCTTTCTTT
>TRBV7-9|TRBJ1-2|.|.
CASSPGGGASGYTF
TGTGCCAGCAGCCCGGGCGGGGGGGCCTCAGGCTACACCTTC